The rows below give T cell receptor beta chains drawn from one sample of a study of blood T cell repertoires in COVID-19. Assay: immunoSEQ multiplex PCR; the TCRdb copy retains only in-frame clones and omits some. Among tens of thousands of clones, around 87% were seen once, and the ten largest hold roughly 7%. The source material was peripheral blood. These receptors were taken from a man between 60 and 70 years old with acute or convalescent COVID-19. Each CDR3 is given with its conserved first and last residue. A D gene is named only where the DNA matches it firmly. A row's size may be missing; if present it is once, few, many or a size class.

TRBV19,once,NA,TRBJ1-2,CASSIPGEDGYTF,TGTGCCAGTAGTATCCCAGGGGAAGATGGCTACACCTTC
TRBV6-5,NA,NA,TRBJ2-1,CASSYSSYNEQFF,TGTGCCAGCAGTTACTCGTCTTACAATGAGCAGTTCTTC
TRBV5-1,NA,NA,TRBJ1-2,CASSFDTNYGYTF,TGCGCCAGCAGCTTTGACACTAACTATGGCTACACCTTC
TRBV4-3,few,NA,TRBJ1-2,CASSQFLATYRGGYTF,TGCGCCAGCAGCCAATTCCTGGCAACCTATAGGGGTGGCTACACCTTC
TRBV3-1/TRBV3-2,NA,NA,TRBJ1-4,CASSQDQGSANEKLFF,TGTGCCAGCAGCCAAGATCAGGGGTCGGCTAATGAAAAACTGTTTTTT
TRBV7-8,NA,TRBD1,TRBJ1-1,CASSSTGRMNTEAFF,TGTGCCAGCAGCTCGACAGGGCGGATGAACACTGAAGCTTTCTTT
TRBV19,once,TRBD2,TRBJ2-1,CASTHRGPAGGYNEQFF,TGTGCCAGTACTCACCGGGGCCCAGCGGGGGGTTACAATGAGCAGTTCTTC
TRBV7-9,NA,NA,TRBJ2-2,CASSPLGDTGELFF,TGTGCCAGCAGCCCCCTAGGGGACACCGGGGAGCTGTTTTTT
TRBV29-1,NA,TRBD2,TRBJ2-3,CSADGSGGGTDTQYF,TGCAGCGCCGATGGAAGCGGCGGGGGGACAGATACGCAGTATTTT
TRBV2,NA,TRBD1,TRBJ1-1,CASSAGGRTEAFF,TGTGCCAGCAGTGCAGGGGGCCGGACTGAAGCTTTCTTT
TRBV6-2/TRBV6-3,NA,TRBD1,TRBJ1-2,CASSSPGQGPLGYTF,TGTGCCAGCAGTTCGCCGGGACAGGGACCCTTAGGCTACACCTTC
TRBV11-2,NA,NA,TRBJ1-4,CASSFGQGNEKLFF,TGTGCCAGCAGCTTTGGGCAGGGGAATGAAAAACTGTTTTTT
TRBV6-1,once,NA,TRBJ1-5,CASSEAFHSNQPQHF,TGTGCCAGCAGTGAGGCATTTCATAGCAATCAGCCCCAGCATTTT
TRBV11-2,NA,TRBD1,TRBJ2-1,CASSLATGGGNEQFF,TGTGCCAGCAGCTTAGCGACAGGGGGTGGCAATGAGCAGTTCTTC
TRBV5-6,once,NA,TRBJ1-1,CASSLDWGDTEAFF,TGTGCCAGCAGCTTGGACTGGGGGGACACTGAAGCTTTCTTT
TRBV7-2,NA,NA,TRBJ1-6,CASSLTGSSYNSPLHF,TGTGCCAGCAGCCTTACAGGGAGCTCCTATAATTCACCCCTCCACTTT
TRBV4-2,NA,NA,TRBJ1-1,CASNHGDMNTEAFF,TGTGCCAGCAACCATGGGGACATGAACACTGAAGCTTTCTTT
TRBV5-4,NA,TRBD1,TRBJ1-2,CASSSRTGYYGYTF,TGTGCCAGCAGCTCCCGGACAGGGTACTATGGCTACACCTTC
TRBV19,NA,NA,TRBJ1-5,CASSIGGQPQHF,TGTGCCAGTAGTATAGGCGGGCAGCCCCAGCATTTT
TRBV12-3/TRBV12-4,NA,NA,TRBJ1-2,CASCSGVGYGYTF,TGTGCCAGCTGCTCGGGAGTCGGCTATGGCTACACCTTC
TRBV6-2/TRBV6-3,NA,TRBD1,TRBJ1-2,CASSWRQGSGYTF,TGTGCCAGCAGCTGGAGACAGGGTTCCGGCTACACCTTC
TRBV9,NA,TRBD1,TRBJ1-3,CASSVATGGPGNTIYF,TGTGCCAGCAGCGTTGCGACAGGGGGCCCTGGAAACACCATATATTTT
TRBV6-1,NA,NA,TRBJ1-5,CASSESAGANQPQHF,TGTGCCAGCAGTGAATCGGCAGGGGCCAATCAGCCCCAGCATTTT
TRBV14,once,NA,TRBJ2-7,CASSQDKRRVFEQYF,TGTGCCAGCAGCCAAGACAAGCGACGGGTATTCGAGCAGTACTTC
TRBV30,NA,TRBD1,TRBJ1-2,CAWSTGGGYTF,TGTGCCTGGAGCACAGGGGGAGGCTACACCTTC
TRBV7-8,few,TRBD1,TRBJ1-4,CASSLGNRGGEKLFF,TGTGCCAGCAGCTTGGGGAACAGGGGAGGTGAAAAACTGTTTTTT
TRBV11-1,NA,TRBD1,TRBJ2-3,CASSPRDRNTDTQYF,TGTGCCAGCAGCCCCCGGGACAGGAACACAGATACGCAGTATTTT
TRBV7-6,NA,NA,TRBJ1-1,CAVSAEAFF,TGTGCTGTTTCGGCTGAAGCTTTCTTT
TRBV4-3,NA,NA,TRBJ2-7,CASSQESSGSEQYF,TGCGCCAGCAGCCAAGAAAGTTCAGGGTCCGAGCAGTACTTC
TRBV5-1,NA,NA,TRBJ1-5,CASSLDGGGNQPQHF,TGCGCCAGCAGCTTGGACGGAGGTGGCAATCAGCCCCAGCATTTT
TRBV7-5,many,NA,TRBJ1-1,CARSERGGTEAFF,TGTGCCAGAAGCGAGAGGGGAGGGACTGAAGCTTTCTTT
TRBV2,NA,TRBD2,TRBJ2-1,CASSEAAMGLENIWNEQFF,TGTGCCAGCAGTGAAGCGGCTATGGGACTAGAAAATATCTGGAATGAGCAGTTCTTC